The 9 T cell receptor beta chains below all came from one sample that was sequenced in a study of identical twins. TCRdb passed the 5' RACE reads through MiXCR, listing each CDR3 protein once. The sample lists a few hundred thousand distinct CDR3 sequences, 7.5% to 10% occurring once. These data were likewise used in another study, on yellow fever vaccine responses in identical twins.

The sequencing input was PBMCs. The receptors were gathered from a woman under 30 in good health.

This clonotype was detected only a few times. The rearrangement uses TRBV5-6 and TRBJ2-2; no clear D. This CDR3 region has 15 residues. Germline V gene sequence: CDR1 SGHDT, CDR2 YYEEEE. The V and J ends lost 0 bases and 0 bases respectively, with 6 bases between them. The chain's CDR3 is CASSLDGANTGELFF. CDR3 bases: TGTGCCAGCAGCTTGGATGGCGCGAACACCGGGGAGCTGTTTTTT.

This clonotype was seen only a few times. V is TRBV11-2 and J is TRBJ2-7, with D possibly matching TRBD2 (5 bases). This CDR3 contains 16 residues. Germline values: CDR1 SGHAT, CDR2 FQNNGV. V shed 1 base and J shed 3 bases, with 16 bases lying between them. The CDR3 bases are TGTGCCAGCAGCTTAGTTCCGAGGGATAACGTCTACGAGCAGTACTTC. It translates to CASSLVPRDNVYEQYF.

The chain recombines TRBV28 with TRBJ2-7; TRBD1 aligns across 7 bases. CDR1 MDHEN and CDR2 SYDVKM come from the germline V gene. J gave up 9 bases and V 4 bases, and 9 bases lay outside the gene matches. The CDR3 consists of 13 residues. The CDR3, as DNA: TGTGCCAGCAGTTGGGGACAGCCCTCCGGGCAGTACTTC. Its protein is CASSWGQPSGQYF. Combining the CDR3 with reference TRBV28 and TRBJ2-7 gives the whole variable domain DVKVTQSSRYLVKRTGEKVFLECVQDMDHENMFWYRQDPGLGLRLIYFSYDVKMKEKGDIPEGYSVSREKKERFSLILESASTNQTSMYLCASSWGQPSGQYFGPGTRLTVT.

This clonotype was detected ten times or more. The rearrangement links TRBV6-1 to TRBJ2-1; TRBD1 matches at 10 bases. Germline loops: CDR1 MNHNS, CDR2 SASEGT. This CDR3 has 15 residues. The ends lost 6 bases at V and 8 bases at J; junction bases unmatched: 10. The CDR3, as DNA: TGTGCCAGCAGGAGTGCGGGACAGGGGTTCCATGAGCAGTTCTTC. Amino acid sequence: CASRSAGQGFHEQFF.

V gene TRBV6-4 combines with J gene TRBJ1-5; 12 positions agree with TRBD1. This CDR3 has 14 amino acids. Germline loops: CDR1 MRHNA, CDR2 SNTAGT. J was trimmed by 7 bases and V by 8 bases; bases with no gene match: 6. CDR3 sequence reads: CASGDRGRGQPQHF. Here the CDR3 DNA reads TGTGCCAGCGGGGACAGGGGGCGAGGACAGCCCCAGCATTTT.

This clonotype was detected a few times. The chain is built from TRBV29-1 and TRBJ2-5; D is ambiguous. The CDR3 is 13 amino acids. V was shortened by 2 bases and J by 4 bases, with 11 bases between the two germline ends. CDR1 is SQVTM, CDR2 ANQGSEA, per germline. CDR3 amino acids: CSVETLQRETQYF. The CDR3, as DNA: TGCAGCGTTGAAACTCTTCAGAGAGAGACCCAGTACTTC.

This clonotype has just a few counts. The chain joins TRBV6-5 to TRBJ2-7; D is unresolved. V lost 1 base and J lost 4, with 14 bases in between. This CDR3 region has 15 residues. Germline V gives CDR1 MNHEY, CDR2 SVGAGI. CDR3: CASSYYLADTYEQYF. Here the CDR3 DNA reads TGTGCCAGCAGTTACTATTTGGCGGATACTTACGAGCAGTACTTC.

This clonotype was recorded a few times. The CDR3 DNA sequence: TGCAGCGTTATAGAAACTAACTATGGCTACACCTTC. Its translation: CSVIETNYGYTF. The chain links TRBV29-1 to TRBJ1-2; the D is unclear. In germline, CDR1 is SQVTM, CDR2 ANQGSEA. V was trimmed by 5 bases and J by 0 bases, leaving 7 bases between them. The CDR3 loop spans 12 amino acids. Drawing the rest from reference TRBV29-1 and TRBJ1-2, the complete variable domain is SAVISQKPSRDICQRGTSLTIQCQVDSQVTMMFWYRQQPGQSLTLIATANQGSEATYESGFVIDKFPISRPNLTFSTLTVSNMSPEDSSIYLCSVIETNYGYTFGSGTRLTVV.

This clonotype was counted many times. The chain links TRBV7-8 to TRBJ2-7; 10 nucleotides agree with TRBD2. Germline loops: CDR1 SGHVS, CDR2 FQNEAQ. The CDR3 length is 16 residues. V was pared by 5 bases and J by 2 bases, with 9 bases of the junction left unmatched. The CDR3 sequence is CASSLIIAGGPYEQYF. CDR3 DNA sequence: TGTGCCAGCAGCCTAATTATAGCGGGAGGCCCCTACGAGCAGTACTTC.